This T cell receptor (beta chain) was found in a study of blood T cell repertoires in COVID-19. About the research overall: Acute and convalescent COVID-19 samples came from the United States, Italy and Spain.

Trimming stripped 7 bases from V and 4 bases from J, with 13 bases between. The germline V gene has CDR1 MNHEY and CDR2 SVGAGI. The CDR3 is made up of 14 amino acids. Original processing notes: Quantification of nucleated cells was approximated via reference gene primer amplification. Measured with immunoSEQ multiplex PCR; TCRdb has only the in-frame clones, and not every one. V and J calls and clone size are copied from that table; D and trimming were computed from the DNA. The table lists 150,000 to 200,000 clones, just over 90% of them singletons. The J gene is TRBJ1-4, the V gene TRBV6-5; D gene unclear. Sample: peripheral blood. The TCR sequence derives from a woman aged 55-70 years with COVID-19, enrolled during active disease. CDR3 DNA sequence: TGTGCCAGCAAGAGGGAACGTGGTAATGAAAAACTGTTTTTT. Its translation is CASKRERGNEKLFF.